These 30 T cell receptor beta chains share one sample of origin, sequenced in a study of CD4 T cells in relation to SARS-CoV-2 and coronaviruses. The unexposed donors gave CD4+ T cells in about 2011-2019, prior to COVID-19. Clones were read by immunoSEQ multiplex PCR, and TCRdb kept only the in-frame ones, dropping some. The sample consists of about 65,000 clones, around 87% of them appearing once. The sample taken for sequencing was memory CD4+ T cells from PBMCs. The receptors were sampled from a human donor in good health.

The rearrangement joins TRBV5-6 to TRBJ1-3; a weak D match, TRBD1 (6 bases). The V and J ends lost 1 base and 4 bases respectively, with 21 bases between them. Germline CDR1 is SGHDT and CDR2 is YYEEEE. This CDR3 contains 18 residues. The CDR3 bases are TGTGCCAGCAGCTTGCTTTCGACAGGCCCCGTCCGCGGAAACACCATATATTTT. Translation gives CASSLLSTGPVRGNTIYF.

The V and J genes are TRBV7-9 and TRBJ2-3; 7 nucleotides line up with TRBD2. Unmatched junction bases numbered 14, after V lost 5 bases and J lost 0 bases. Germline CDR1 is SEHNR and CDR2 is FQNEAQ (reference sequence). The CDR3 has 18 residues. CDR3 nucleotide sequence: TGTGCCAGCAGCGCCCCGGGACTAATGGGAATTAGCACAGATACGCAGTATTTT. This translates into CASSAPGLMGISTDTQYF. The full variable domain, in which reference TRBV7-9 and TRBJ2-3 provide the parts outside the CDR3, is DTGVSQNPRHKITKRGQNVTFRCDPISEHNRLYWYRQTLGQGPEFLTYFQNEAQLEKSRLLSDRFSAERPKGSFSTLEIQRTEQGDSAMYLCASSAPGLMGISTDTQYFGPGTRLTVL.

The chain links TRBV27 to TRBJ2-3, with 11 bases fitting TRBD2. Unmatched junction bases numbered 8, after V lost 6 bases and J lost 0 bases. Germline values: CDR1 MNHEY, CDR2 SMNVEV (reference sequence). This CDR3 is 17 amino acids long. CDR3 loop: CASSRLGTSGSTDTQYF. The CDR3 nucleotides read TGTGCCAGCAGCCGACTCGGGACTAGCGGTAGCACAGATACGCAGTATTTT.

The chain joins TRBV2 to TRBJ2-1, with 8 bases that match TRBD2. V lost 4 bases and J lost 0; bases outside the gene matches: 5. There are 16 residues in the CDR3. The V gene's germline CDR1 is SNHLY and CDR2 FYNNEI. The CDR3 nucleotides read TGTGCCAGCAGTGGGATTAGCGGGAACTCCTACAATGAGCAGTTCTTC. Its translation: CASSGISGNSYNEQFF.

The CDR3 reads CATSETSPGSNSNQPQHF. The CDR3 nucleotides read TGTGCCACCAGTGAAACCTCTCCCGGGTCAAATAGCAATCAGCCCCAGCATTTT. The chain is built from TRBV24-1 and TRBJ1-5, with no clear D. The CDR3 totals 18 residues. Germline V gene lookup returns CDR1 KGHDR and CDR2 SFDVKD. V was trimmed by 4 bases and J by 0 bases, leaving 18 bases between them.

The sample holds a few counts of this clone. V usage is TRBV3-1 (or the pseudogene TRBV3-2) and J usage is TRBJ2-7; 8 bases fit TRBD1. This CDR3 is 14 amino acids long. The germline V gene encodes CDR1 LGHDT and CDR2 YNNKEL (reference sequence). Germline trimming cut 0 bases from V and 7 bases from J; bases unmatched to any gene: 5. DNA of the CDR3: TGTGCCAGCAGCCAAGATCAGGGGGCGGGGGAGCAGTACTTC. Translation gives CASSQDQGAGEQYF.

The V call is TRBV30, the J call TRBJ2-1; D call uncertain. This CDR3 is 14 amino acids long. CDR1 GTSNPN and CDR2 SVGIG come from the germline V gene (reference sequence). The V gene lost 0 bases and the J gene lost 2 bases, with 8 bases spanning the gap. Here the CDR3 reads CAWSVGLTYNEQFF. The CDR3 DNA is TGTGCCTGGAGTGTAGGGCTGACCTACAATGAGCAGTTCTTC.

V usage is TRBV25-1 and J usage is TRBJ1-2; 11 nucleotides line up with TRBD1. The CDR3 runs 16 residues. Per the germline V gene, CDR1 is MGHDK and CDR2 is SYGVNS. V shed 4 bases, J shed 8 bases, and the junction held 12 bases outside the gene matches. This CDR3 reads CASSAYNGQGAGGYTF. DNA of the CDR3: TGTGCCAGCAGTGCTTATAACGGACAGGGGGCAGGGGGCTACACCTTC.

The V gene is TRBV14, the J gene TRBJ2-5; 7 nucleotides match TRBD1. CDR3 length: 15 residues. The germline V gene encodes CDR1 SGHDN and CDR2 FVKESK. Trimming took 4 bases from V and 4 from J; bases not matched to a gene: 9. Here the CDR3 reads CASSPGTTGVETQYF. CDR3 sequence (DNA): TGTGCCAGCAGCCCCGGGACAACAGGGGTAGAGACCCAGTACTTC.

This clone was seen only once. V gene TRBV28 combines with J gene TRBJ2-7; 12 positions agree with TRBD2. CDR1 is MDHEN and CDR2 is SYDVKM in the germline V gene. This CDR3 contains 15 residues. The junction had 1 base not matched to a gene; V was cut back by 4 bases and J by 0 bases. CDR3 bases: TGTGCCAGCAGTTGGACTAGCGGGGCCTCCTACGAGCAGTACTTC. Translated, it gives CASSWTSGASYEQYF. Drawing the rest from reference TRBV28 and TRBJ2-7, the complete variable domain is DVKVTQSSRYLVKRTGEKVFLECVQDMDHENMFWYRQDPGLGLRLIYFSYDVKMKEKGDIPEGYSVSREKKERFSLILESASTNQTSMYLCASSWTSGASYEQYFGPGTRLTVT.

The chain uses TRBV5-8 and TRBJ1-2; D is unresolved. V lost 3 bases, J lost 2 bases, and 8 bases lay in between. The CDR3 extends over 13 amino acids. Germline CDR1 is SGHTS and CDR2 is YDEGEE. DNA for the CDR3: TGTGCCAGCAGCTCGGACGGGAACTATGGCTACACCTTC. It specifies CASSSDGNYGYTF.

The chain employs TRBV18 and TRBJ1-4; D is possibly TRBD1 (6 bases). Between the trimmed V and J ends, which lost 6 bases and 0 bases, there was a span of 8 bases. The CDR3 totals 14 residues. In germline, CDR1 is KGHSH, CDR2 LQKENI. CDR3 in amino acids: CASSPGATNEKLFF. CDR3 coding DNA: TGTGCCAGCTCCCCAGGGGCAACTAATGAAAAACTGTTTTTT.

This chain uses TRBV9 with TRBJ2-3; possible D gene TRBD2, 7 bases. Germline assignment: CDR1 SGDLS and CDR2 YYNGEE. This CDR3 has 16 amino acids. Trimming left V 5 bases short and J 3 bases short, with 19 bases between. The CDR3 sequence: CASSSAGAELTDTQYF. The CDR3 DNA sequence: TGTGCCAGCAGTTCGGCGGGGGCGGAACTTACAGATACGCAGTATTTT.

The rearrangement links TRBV5-1 to TRBJ2-2; 7 bases are a match to TRBD1. There are 14 residues in the CDR3. Germline V CDR1 and CDR2: SGHRS, YFSETQ. Trimming removed 4 bases from V and 6 bases from J; junction bases left unmatched: 6. CDR3 loop: CASSGTGAAGELFF. The CDR3 DNA sequence: TGCGCCAGCAGCGGCACAGGGGCCGCCGGGGAGCTGTTTTTT.

The chain uses TRBV19 and TRBJ2-7, with D possibly TRBD1 on 6 matching bases. The CDR3 has 15 residues. Germline lookup yields CDR1 LNHDA and CDR2 SQIVND (reference sequence). Trimming cost V 4 bases and J 2 bases, with 15 bases left between them. CDR3 amino acids: CASSRDRYGAYEQYF. In DNA form, the CDR3 reads TGTGCCAGTAGTAGAGACAGGTATGGGGCCTACGAGCAGTACTTC.

V and J are TRBV6-5 and TRBJ1-2; 8 bases are shared with TRBD1. CDR3 length: 15 residues. The ends lost 10 bases at V and 0 bases at J; junction bases unmatched: 10. Per germline, CDR1 MNHEY and CDR2 SVGAGI. The CDR3 nucleotides read TGTGCCACCTCGGGACAGGCGAGAGCTAACTATGGCTACACCTTC. It encodes CATSGQARANYGYTF.

The chain uses TRBV15 and TRBJ2-2, with 8 nucleotides matching TRBD2. CDR1 and CDR2 from the germline V gene are LNHNV and YYDKDF (reference sequence). The CDR3 has 18 amino acids. V gave up 0 bases and J gave up 5 bases; unmatched junction bases: 11. CDR3 nucleotide sequence: TGTGCCACCAGCAGAGATCAGGCCGGGGGGGTGGGTACCGGGGAGCTGTTTTTT. This encodes CATSRDQAGGVGTGELFF.

This clone was found a few times. J is TRBJ1-5 and V is TRBV19, with D unclear. The V and J ends lost 7 bases and 3 bases respectively, with 13 bases between them. CDR3 size: 14 residues. Looked up from germline, CDR1 is LNHDA and CDR2 is SQIVND (reference sequence). CDR3 coding DNA: TGTGCCAGTAAAGTTAGGGCGGACAATCAGCCCCAGCATTTT. It specifies CASKVRADNQPQHF.

V is TRBV7-8 and J is TRBJ2-5, with a weak D call TRBD2 (7 bases). The ends were cut back, 5 bases at V and 5 bases at J, with 15 bases in the middle. The germline V gene has CDR1 SGHVS and CDR2 FQNEAQ. The CDR3 totals 14 residues. CDR3 nucleotides: TGTGCCAGCAGCCTAGTGGGGGGGCGGGAGACCCAGTACTTC. Protein: CASSLVGGRETQYF. Drawing the rest from reference TRBV7-8 and TRBJ2-5, the complete variable domain is GAGVSQSPRYKVAKRGQDVALRCDPISGHVSLFWYQQALGQGPEFLTYFQNEAQLDKSGLPSDRFFAERPEGSVSTLKIQRTQQEDSAVYLCASSLVGGRETQYFGPGTRLLVL.

The rearrangement links TRBV28 to TRBJ2-7, with TRBD2 matching over 8 bases. The V segment lost 7 bases and the J segment 1 base; nucleotides outside the gene matches: 6. CDR1 and CDR2 from the germline V gene are MDHEN and SYDVKM. The CDR3 runs to 14 residues. This CDR3 reads CASMFSGKSYEQYF. The CDR3 DNA reads as TGTGCCAGCATGTTTAGCGGGAAATCCTACGAGCAGTACTTC.

This sequence joins TRBV18 and TRBJ2-1; D unclear. V shed 0 bases and J shed 0 bases, with 6 bases lying between them. Germline CDR1 is KGHSH and CDR2 is LQKENI. This CDR3 is 15 amino acids long. CDR3 nucleotide sequence: TGTGCCAGCTCACCACCTCCGGGCTCCTACAATGAGCAGTTCTTC. Protein: CASSPPPGSYNEQFF.

The chain combines TRBV4-1 with TRBJ2-3; 11 bases align to TRBD2. Germline loops: CDR1 MGHRA, CDR2 YSYEKL. This CDR3 spans 16 amino acids. V trimming: 4 bases; J trimming: 5 bases; junction bases outside the gene matches: 8. The CDR3 DNA reads TGCGCCAGCAGCCTTCCGACTAGCGGGGATAGAGATACGCAGTATTTT. It translates to CASSLPTSGDRDTQYF.

V is TRBV10-3 and J is TRBJ2-4, with 9 bases matching TRBD2. Germline V lookup: CDR1 ENHRY, CDR2 SYGVKD. After removal of 5 bases from V and 8 bases from J, the junction contained 4 bases not matched to a gene. There are 13 residues in the CDR3. CDR3 in DNA: TGTGCCATCAGTAATAGCGGGGGTGACATTCAGTACTTC. It translates to CAISNSGGDIQYF.

This chain connects TRBV6-1 to TRBJ2-2; 9 nucleotides line up with TRBD2. Germline CDR1 MNHNS, CDR2 SASEGT. Trimming at V came to 2 bases and at J to 5 bases, leaving 3 bases not matched to a gene. This CDR3 spans 15 amino acids. The chain's CDR3 is CASSERLAGTGELFF. The CDR3 DNA reads as TGTGCCAGCAGTGAAAGGCTAGCGGGGACCGGGGAGCTGTTTTTT.

V gene TRBV7-8 combines with J gene TRBJ2-3; D unresolved. The CDR3 runs 14 residues. CDR1 SGHVS and CDR2 FQNEAQ come from the germline V gene. V was clipped by 5 bases and J by 5 bases, with 14 bases between them. CDR3 nucleotides: TGTGCCAGCAGCCTTTCCTACGCCCAAGATACGCAGTATTTT. It yields the protein CASSLSYAQDTQYF.

The gene calls are TRBV5-1 and TRBJ2-3, with no clear D. Trimming removed 0 bases from V and 4 bases from J, with 3 bases in between. The CDR3 consists of 12 residues. Per the germline V gene, CDR1 is SGHRS and CDR2 is YFSETQ. DNA of the CDR3: TGCGCCAGCAGCTTGGGGGCAGATACGCAGTATTTT. Protein product: CASSLGADTQYF.

The rearrangement uses TRBV7-9 and TRBJ2-4, with unresolved D. The CDR3 totals 17 residues. Germline V lookup: CDR1 SEHNR, CDR2 FQNEAQ (reference sequence). Trimming stripped 4 bases from V and 0 bases from J, with 16 bases between. CDR3 in amino acids: CASSSSGQRLAKNIQYF. CDR3 DNA: TGTGCCAGCAGCTCTTCCGGGCAGAGGCTAGCCAAAAACATTCAGTACTTC.

The gene calls are TRBV3-1 (or the pseudogene TRBV3-2) and TRBJ2-3; TRBD1 is a possible D gene (5 bases). V gave up 5 bases and J gave up 3 bases, with 21 bases separating them. This CDR3 is built from 17 residues. Germline V gene sequence: CDR1 LGHDT, CDR2 YNNKEL (reference sequence). CDR3 sequence: CASSDQGPTGVTDTQYF. CDR3 in DNA: TGTGCCAGCAGCGATCAAGGACCCACAGGAGTGACAGATACGCAGTATTTT.

This chain uses TRBV3-1 (or the pseudogene TRBV3-2) with TRBJ2-6, with a weak D call TRBD2 (5 bases). This CDR3 has 14 amino acids. Trimming left V 5 bases short and J 3 bases short, with 8 bases between. Germline values: CDR1 LGHDT, CDR2 YNNKEL (reference sequence). CDR3 nucleotide sequence: TGTGCCAGCAGCAACCGGGGTGGGGCCAACGTCCTGACTTTC. The encoded protein is CASSNRGGANVLTF.

The rearrangement joins TRBV7-3 to TRBJ2-1; 11 nucleotides line up with TRBD2. The germline V gene has CDR1 SGHTA and CDR2 FQGTGA. Trimming took 3 bases from V and 7 from J; bases not matched to a gene: 5. This CDR3 region has 15 residues. The CDR3 region is CASSFLAGGRNEQFF. The CDR3 DNA reads TGTGCCAGCAGCTTTCTAGCGGGAGGCAGGAATGAGCAGTTCTTC.